The 5 T cell receptor beta chains reported below all come from one sample, sequenced in a study of CD8+CD57+ T cells in acquired aplastic anemia (dated by TCRdb to 2017 to 2018). Patients chosen for sequencing had shown expansion of CD8+CD57+ cells by flow cytometry. TCRdb shows the sequencer as Illumina HiSeq 2000. Profiling of TCR beta VDJ combinations and CDR3 sequences used genomic DNA as the template. The public reads were reprocessed in TCRdb via fastp at Q25 and MiXCR, keeping in-frame beta chains. Rows matching on CDR3 protein sequence are summarized as one entry with the most common DNA and genes. This sample gives fewer than 250,000 distinct CDR3 sequences in total; around 45% of them show up just once. The ten most abundant clones make up approximately 8% of the sample. The specimen was sorted CD4+, CD8+, or CD8+CD57+ T cells (not recorded which) from PBMCs. The receptors stem from a human donor with aplastic anemia.

For this clonotype: A much larger clone is a single base away; this may be a read error. The conserved final phenylalanine or tryptophan is absent from the CDR3, which likely points to a read error. The chain carries TRBV12-5 and TRBJ1-1; D is uncertain. Trimming shortened V by 7 bases and J by 5 bases, and 14 bases separated the two germline ends. Germline CDR1 LGHNT, CDR2 FRNRAP. The CDR3 covers 13 residues. CDR3 nucleotides: TGTGCTAGTGCCTTAGGACGCGGGACTGAAGCTTTCATT. Protein: CASALGRGTEAFI.

This clonotype was seen only a few times. The rearrangement links TRBV4-1 to TRBJ2-1, with D possibly TRBD2 on 6 matching bases. The V gene's germline CDR1 is MGHRA and CDR2 YSYEKL. The CDR3 sequence is 14 residues long. Trimming took 3 bases from V and 6 from J, leaving 12 bases between them. CDR3 region: CASSHPGTRNEQFF. The CDR3 bases are TGCGCCAGCAGCCACCCAGGGACTCGCAATGAGCAGTTCTTC.

The chain employs TRBV24-1 and TRBJ1-2; no firm D call. V lost 3 bases to trimming and J lost 4 bases, with 11 bases between them. The CDR3 consists of 14 residues. The germline V gene encodes CDR1 KGHDR and CDR2 SFDVKD. The CDR3 region is CATSDPGRIYGYTF. CDR3 nucleotide sequence: TGTGCCACCAGTGATCCTGGGAGGATCTATGGCTACACCTTC.

The chain employs TRBV2 and TRBJ2-3, with TRBD2 matching 8 bases. CDR1 and CDR2 (germline): SNHLY, FYNNEI. With 4 bases clipped from V and 6 bases from J, the junction kept 9 bases outside the gene matches. The CDR3 loop spans 15 amino acids. The CDR3 here is CASSVAGPVGDTQYF. DNA of the CDR3: TGTGCCAGCAGTGTAGCGGGGCCCGTCGGGGATACGCAGTATTTT.

This clonotype was seen at least ten times. The rearrangement joins TRBV10-2 to TRBJ2-5, with TRBD1 matching 8 bases. CDR3 length: 13 residues. V gave up 8 bases and J gave up 6 bases; unmatched junction bases: 8. Germline CDR1 reads WSHSY; CDR2 reads SAAADI. The CDR3 spells CASQGTGEKTQYF. DNA of the CDR3: TGCGCCAGCCAAGGGACAGGCGAGAAGACCCAGTACTTC.